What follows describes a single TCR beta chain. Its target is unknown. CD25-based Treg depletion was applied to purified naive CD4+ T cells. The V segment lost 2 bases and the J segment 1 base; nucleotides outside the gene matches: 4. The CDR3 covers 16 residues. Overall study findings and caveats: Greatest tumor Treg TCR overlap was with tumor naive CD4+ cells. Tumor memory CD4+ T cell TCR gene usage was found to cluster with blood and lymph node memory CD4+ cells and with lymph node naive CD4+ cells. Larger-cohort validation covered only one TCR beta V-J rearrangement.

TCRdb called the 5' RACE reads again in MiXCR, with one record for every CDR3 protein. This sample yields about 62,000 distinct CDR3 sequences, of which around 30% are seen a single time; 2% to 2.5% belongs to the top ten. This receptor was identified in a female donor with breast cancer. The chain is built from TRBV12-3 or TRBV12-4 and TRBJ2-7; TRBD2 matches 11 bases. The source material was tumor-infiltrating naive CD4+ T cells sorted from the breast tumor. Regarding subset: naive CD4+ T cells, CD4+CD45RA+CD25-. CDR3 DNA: TGTGCCAGCAGTTTATTTAGCGGGGGGGCATCCTACGAGCAGTACTTC. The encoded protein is CASSLFSGGASYEQYF.